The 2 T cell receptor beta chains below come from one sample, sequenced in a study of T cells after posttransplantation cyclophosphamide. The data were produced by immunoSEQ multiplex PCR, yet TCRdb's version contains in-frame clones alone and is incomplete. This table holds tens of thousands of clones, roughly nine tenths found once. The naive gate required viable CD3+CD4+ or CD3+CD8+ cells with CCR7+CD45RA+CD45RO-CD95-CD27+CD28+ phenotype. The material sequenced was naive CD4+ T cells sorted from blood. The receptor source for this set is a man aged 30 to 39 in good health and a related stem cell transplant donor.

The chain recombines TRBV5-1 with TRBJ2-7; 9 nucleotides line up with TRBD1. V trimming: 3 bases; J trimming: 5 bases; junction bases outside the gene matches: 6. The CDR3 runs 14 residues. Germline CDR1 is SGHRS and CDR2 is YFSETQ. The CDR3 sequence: CASSSGQGRNEQYF. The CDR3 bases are TGCGCCAGCAGCTCCGGACAGGGGAGGAACGAGCAGTACTTC.

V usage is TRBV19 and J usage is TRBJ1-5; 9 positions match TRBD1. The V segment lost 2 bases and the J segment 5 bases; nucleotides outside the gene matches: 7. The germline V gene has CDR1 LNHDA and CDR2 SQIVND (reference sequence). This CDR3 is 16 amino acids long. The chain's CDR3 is CASSIPGQGGYQPQHF. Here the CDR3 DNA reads TGTGCCAGTAGTATACCGGGACAGGGAGGGTATCAGCCCCAGCATTTT.